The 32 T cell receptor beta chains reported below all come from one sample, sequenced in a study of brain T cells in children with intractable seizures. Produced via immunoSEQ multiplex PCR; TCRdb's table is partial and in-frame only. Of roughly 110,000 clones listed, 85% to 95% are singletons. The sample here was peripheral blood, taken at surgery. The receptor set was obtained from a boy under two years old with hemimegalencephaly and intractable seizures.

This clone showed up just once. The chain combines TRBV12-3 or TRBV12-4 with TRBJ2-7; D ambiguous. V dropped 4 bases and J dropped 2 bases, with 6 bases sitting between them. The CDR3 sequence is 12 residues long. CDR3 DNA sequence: TGTGCCAGCAGTTCGCCTCCCTACGAGCAGTACTTC. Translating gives CASSSPPYEQYF.

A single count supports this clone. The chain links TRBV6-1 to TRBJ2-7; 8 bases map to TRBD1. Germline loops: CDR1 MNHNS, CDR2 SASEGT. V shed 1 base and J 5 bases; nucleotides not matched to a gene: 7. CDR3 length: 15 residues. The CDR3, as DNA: TGTGCCAGCAGTGAAGTTGGGGCAGGGGGCGACGAGCAGTACTTC. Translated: CASSEVGAGGDEQYF.

The CDR3 DNA reads as TGTGCCAGCAGCGTCCTGGACAGGATAAGCACAGATACGCAGTATTTT. The encoded protein is CASSVLDRISTDTQYF. The chain carries TRBV9 and TRBJ2-3; 7 nucleotides match TRBD1. The CDR3 has 16 amino acids. The germline V gene encodes CDR1 SGDLS and CDR2 YYNGEE. Trimming took 2 bases from V and 0 from J; bases not matched to a gene: 6. Full variable domain (outside the CDR3, taken from reference TRBV9 and TRBJ2-3): DSGVTQTPKHLITATGQRVTLRCSPRSGDLSVYWYQQSLDQGLQFLIQYYNGEERAKGNILERFSAQQFPDLHSELNLSSLELGDSALYFCASSVLDRISTDTQYFGPGTRLTVL.

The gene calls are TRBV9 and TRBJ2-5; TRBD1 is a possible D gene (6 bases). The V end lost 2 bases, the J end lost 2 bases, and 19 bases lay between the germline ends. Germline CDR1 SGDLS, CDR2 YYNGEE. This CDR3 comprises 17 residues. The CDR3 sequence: CASSVGAARATQETQYF. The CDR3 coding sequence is TGTGCCAGCAGCGTGGGGGCAGCAAGGGCTACGCAAGAGACCCAGTACTTC.

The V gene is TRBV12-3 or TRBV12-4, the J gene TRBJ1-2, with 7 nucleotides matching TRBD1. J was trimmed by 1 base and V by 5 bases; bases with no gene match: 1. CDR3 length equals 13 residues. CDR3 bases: TGTGCCAGCAGTGCAGGGGGTAACTATGGCTACACCTTC. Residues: CASSAGGNYGYTF.

The CDR3 DNA reads as TGCGCCAGCAGCCCGCCCGAGCGGAGCTCCTACGAGCAGTACTTC. Translated, it gives CASSPPERSSYEQYF. This sequence joins TRBV5-1 and TRBJ2-7, with D possibly TRBD2 on 5 matching bases. Trimming left V 4 bases short and J 0 bases short, with 14 bases between. CDR1 is SGHRS and CDR2 is YFSETQ in the germline V gene. The length of the CDR3 is 15 residues.

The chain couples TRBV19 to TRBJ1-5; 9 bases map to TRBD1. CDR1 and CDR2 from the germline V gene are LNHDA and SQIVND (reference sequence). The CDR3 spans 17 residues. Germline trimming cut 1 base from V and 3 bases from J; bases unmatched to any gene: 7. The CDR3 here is CASSIATGGTFNQPQHF. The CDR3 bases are TGTGCCAGTAGTATAGCTACAGGGGGCACCTTCAATCAGCCCCAGCATTTT.

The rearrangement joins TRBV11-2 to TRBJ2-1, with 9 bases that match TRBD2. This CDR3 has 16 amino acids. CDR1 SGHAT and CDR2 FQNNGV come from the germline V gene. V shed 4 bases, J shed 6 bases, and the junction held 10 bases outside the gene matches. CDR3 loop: CASSWRGRARVNEQFF. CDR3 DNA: TGTGCCAGCAGCTGGCGCGGGAGGGCCAGGGTCAATGAGCAGTTCTTC. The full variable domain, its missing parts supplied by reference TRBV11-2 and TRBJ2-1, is EAGVAQSPRYKIIEKRQSVAFWCNPISGHATLYWYQQILGQGPKLLIQFQNNGVVDDSQLPKDRFSAERLKGVDSTLKIQPAKLEDSAVYLCASSWRGRARVNEQFFGPGTRLTVL.

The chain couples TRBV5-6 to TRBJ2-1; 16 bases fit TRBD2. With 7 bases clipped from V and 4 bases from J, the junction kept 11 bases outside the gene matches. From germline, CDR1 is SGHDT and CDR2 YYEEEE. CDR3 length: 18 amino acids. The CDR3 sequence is CASVGGLAGGPQYNEQFF. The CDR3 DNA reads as TGTGCCAGCGTAGGGGGACTAGCGGGAGGGCCGCAATACAATGAGCAGTTCTTC.

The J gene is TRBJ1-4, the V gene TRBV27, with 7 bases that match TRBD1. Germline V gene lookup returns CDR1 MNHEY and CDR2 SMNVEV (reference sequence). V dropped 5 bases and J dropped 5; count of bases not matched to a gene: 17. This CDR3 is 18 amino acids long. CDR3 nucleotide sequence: TGTGCCAGCAGTACCCTGGACAGGATGATTGCGAAAAATGAAAAACTGTTTTTT. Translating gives CASSTLDRMIAKNEKLFF. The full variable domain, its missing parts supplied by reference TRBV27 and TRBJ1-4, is EAQVTQNPRYLITVTGKKLTVTCSQNMNHEYMSWYRQDPGLGLRQIYYSMNVEVTDKGDVPEGYKVSRKEKRNFPLILESPSPNQTSLYFCASSTLDRMIAKNEKLFFGSGTQLSVL.

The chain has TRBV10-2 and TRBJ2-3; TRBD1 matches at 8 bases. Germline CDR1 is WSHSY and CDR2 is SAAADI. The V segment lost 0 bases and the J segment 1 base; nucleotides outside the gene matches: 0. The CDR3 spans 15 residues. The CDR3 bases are TGCGCCAGCAGTGAGTCGACAGGGGGCACAGATACGCAGTATTTT. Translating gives CASSESTGGTDTQYF.

CDR3 region: CASSLVTREGRLFF. The CDR3 DNA follows: TGTGCCAGCAGCTTAGTGACTAGGGAGGGAAGGCTGTTTTTT. The V and J genes are TRBV7-2 and TRBJ1-4, with unresolved D. The CDR3 loop spans 14 amino acids. The germline V gene encodes CDR1 SGHTA and CDR2 FQGNSA. V was shortened by 1 base and J by 14 bases, with 17 bases between the two germline ends.

CDR3 bases: TGTGCCAGCAGTCTAGGACTAGCGGGAGCAGATACGCAGTATTTT. Translated: CASSLGLAGADTQYF. The rearrangement uses TRBV27 and TRBJ2-3; 13 bases are shared with TRBD2. This CDR3 contains 15 residues. The trim removed 5 bases at V and 4 bases at J, leaving 3 bases unmatched. Germline V gene lookup returns CDR1 MNHEY and CDR2 SMNVEV (reference sequence).

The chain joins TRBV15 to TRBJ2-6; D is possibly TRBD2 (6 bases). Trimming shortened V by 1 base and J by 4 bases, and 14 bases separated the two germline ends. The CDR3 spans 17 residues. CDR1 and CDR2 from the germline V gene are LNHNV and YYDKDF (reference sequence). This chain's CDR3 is CATSRGPNGGGANVLTF. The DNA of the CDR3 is TGTGCCACCAGCAGAGGCCCTAACGGGGGAGGGGCCAACGTCCTGACTTTC.

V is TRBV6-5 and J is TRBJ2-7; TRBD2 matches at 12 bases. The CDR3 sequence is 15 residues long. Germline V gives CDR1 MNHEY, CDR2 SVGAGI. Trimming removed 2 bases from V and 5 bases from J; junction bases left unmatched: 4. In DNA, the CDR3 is TGTGCCAGCAGTTACGGACTAGCGGGATGGAACGAGCAGTACTTC. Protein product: CASSYGLAGWNEQYF.

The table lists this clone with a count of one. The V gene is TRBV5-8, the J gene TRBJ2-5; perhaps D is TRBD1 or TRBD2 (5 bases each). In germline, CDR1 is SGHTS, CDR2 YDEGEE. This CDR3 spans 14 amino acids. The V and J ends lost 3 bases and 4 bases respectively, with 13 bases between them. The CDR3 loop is CASSSAGGVETQYF. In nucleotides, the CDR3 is TGTGCCAGCAGCTCCGCTGGGGGAGTAGAGACCCAGTACTTC.

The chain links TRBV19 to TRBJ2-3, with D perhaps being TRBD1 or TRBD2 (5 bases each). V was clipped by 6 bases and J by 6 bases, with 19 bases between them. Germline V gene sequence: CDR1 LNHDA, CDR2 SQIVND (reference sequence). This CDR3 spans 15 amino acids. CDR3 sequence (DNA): TGTGCCAGTAGCCCCTCGCGGCTAGCAGGGGATACGCAGTATTTT. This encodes CASSPSRLAGDTQYF.

This chain's CDR3 is CASTPQAPRGETQYF. The DNA of the CDR3 is TGTGCCAGCACTCCCCAGGCCCCCCGAGGAGAGACCCAGTACTTC. The rearrangement links TRBV6-5 to TRBJ2-5; D is undetermined. The CDR3 loop spans 15 amino acids. Germline V gene sequence: CDR1 MNHEY, CDR2 SVGAGI. Trimming removed 7 bases at V and 4 bases at J, with 19 bases between.

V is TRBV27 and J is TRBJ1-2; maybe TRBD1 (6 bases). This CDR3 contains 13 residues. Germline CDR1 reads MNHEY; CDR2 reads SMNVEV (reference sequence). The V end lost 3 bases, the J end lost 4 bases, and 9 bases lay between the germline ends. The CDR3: CASSLGALYGYTF. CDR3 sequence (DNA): TGTGCCAGCAGTTTGGGGGCTCTCTATGGCTACACCTTC.

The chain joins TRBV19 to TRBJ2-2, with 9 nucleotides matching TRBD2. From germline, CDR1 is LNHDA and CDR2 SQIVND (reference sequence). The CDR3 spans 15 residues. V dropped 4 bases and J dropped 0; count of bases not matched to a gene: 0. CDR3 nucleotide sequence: TGTGCCAGTAGTAGCGGGAGGGCGAACACCGGGGAGCTGTTTTTT. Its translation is CASSSGRANTGELFF.

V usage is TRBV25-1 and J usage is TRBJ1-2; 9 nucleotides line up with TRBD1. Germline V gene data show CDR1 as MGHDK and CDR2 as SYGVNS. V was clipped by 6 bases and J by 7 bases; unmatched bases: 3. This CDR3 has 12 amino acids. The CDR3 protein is CASRGQGGGYTF. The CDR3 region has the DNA TGTGCCAGCAGGGGACAGGGCGGTGGCTACACCTTC.

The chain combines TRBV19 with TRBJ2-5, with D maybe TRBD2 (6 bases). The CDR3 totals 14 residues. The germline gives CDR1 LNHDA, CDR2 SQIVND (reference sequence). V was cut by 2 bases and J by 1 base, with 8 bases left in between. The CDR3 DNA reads TGTGCCAGTAGTATATGGGGAGGCCAAGAGACCCAGTACTTC. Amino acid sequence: CASSIWGGQETQYF.

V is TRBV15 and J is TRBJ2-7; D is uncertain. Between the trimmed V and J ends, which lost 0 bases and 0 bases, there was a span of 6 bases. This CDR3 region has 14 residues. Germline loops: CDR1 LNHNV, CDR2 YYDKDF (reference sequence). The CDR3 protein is CATSRDTISYEQYF. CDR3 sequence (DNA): TGTGCCACCAGCAGAGATACGATCTCCTACGAGCAGTACTTC.

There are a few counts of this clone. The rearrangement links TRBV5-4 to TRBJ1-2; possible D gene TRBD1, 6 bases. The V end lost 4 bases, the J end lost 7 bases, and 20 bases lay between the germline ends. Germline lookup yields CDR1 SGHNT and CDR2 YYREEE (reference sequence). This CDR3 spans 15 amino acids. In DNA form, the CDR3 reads TGTGCCAGCAGCGTTCCCACGGGACAACTGGGTGGCTACACCTTC. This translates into CASSVPTGQLGGYTF.

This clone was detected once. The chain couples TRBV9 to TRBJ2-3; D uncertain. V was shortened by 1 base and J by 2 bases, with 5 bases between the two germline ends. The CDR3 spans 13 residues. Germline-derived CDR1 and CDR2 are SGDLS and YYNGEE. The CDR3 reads CASSVQNTDTQYF. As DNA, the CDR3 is TGTGCCAGCAGCGTACAGAACACAGATACGCAGTATTTT.

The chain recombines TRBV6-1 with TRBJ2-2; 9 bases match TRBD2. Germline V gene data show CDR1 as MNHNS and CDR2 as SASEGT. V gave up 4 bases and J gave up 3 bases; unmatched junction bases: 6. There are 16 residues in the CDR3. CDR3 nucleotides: TGTGCCAGCAGTGGACGACTAGCGGCCTACACCGGGGAGCTGTTTTTT. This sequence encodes CASSGRLAAYTGELFF.

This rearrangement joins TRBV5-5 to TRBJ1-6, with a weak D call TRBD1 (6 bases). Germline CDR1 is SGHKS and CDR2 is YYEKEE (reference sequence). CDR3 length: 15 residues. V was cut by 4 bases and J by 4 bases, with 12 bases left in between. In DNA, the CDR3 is TGTGCCAGCAGCCAGAGACAGGCTTATAATTCACCCCTCCACTTT. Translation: CASSQRQAYNSPLHF.

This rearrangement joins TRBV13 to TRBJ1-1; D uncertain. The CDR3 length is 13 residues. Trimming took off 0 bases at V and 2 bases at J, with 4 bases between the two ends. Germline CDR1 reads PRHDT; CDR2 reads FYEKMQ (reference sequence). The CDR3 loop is CASSLGVNTEAFF. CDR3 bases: TGTGCCAGCAGCTTAGGGGTAAACACTGAAGCTTTCTTT. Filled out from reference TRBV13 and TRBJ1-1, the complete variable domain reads AAGVIQSPRHLIKEKRETATLKCYPIPRHDTVYWYQQGPGQDPQFLISFYEKMQSDKGSIPDRFSAQQFSDYHSELNMSSLELGDSALYFCASSLGVNTEAFFGQGTRLTVV.

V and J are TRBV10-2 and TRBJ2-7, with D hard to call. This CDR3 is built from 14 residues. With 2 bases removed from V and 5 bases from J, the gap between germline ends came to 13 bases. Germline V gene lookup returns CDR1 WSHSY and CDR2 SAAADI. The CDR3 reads CASSEPHRAHEQYF. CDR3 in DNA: TGCGCCAGCAGTGAGCCCCATCGGGCCCACGAGCAGTACTTC.

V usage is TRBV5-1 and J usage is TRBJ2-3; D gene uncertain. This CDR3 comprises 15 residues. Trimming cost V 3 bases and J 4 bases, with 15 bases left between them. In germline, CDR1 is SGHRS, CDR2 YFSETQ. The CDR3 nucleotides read TGCGCCAGCAGCTCTCTCGGCTTGGACGCAGATACGCAGTATTTT. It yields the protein CASSSLGLDADTQYF.

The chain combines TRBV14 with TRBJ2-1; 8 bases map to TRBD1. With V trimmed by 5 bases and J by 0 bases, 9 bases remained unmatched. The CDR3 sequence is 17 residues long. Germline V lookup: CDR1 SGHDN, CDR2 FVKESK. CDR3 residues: CASSFRQGLTSYNEQFF. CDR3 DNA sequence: TGTGCCAGCAGCTTTCGACAGGGGTTAACCTCCTACAATGAGCAGTTCTTC.

In DNA form, the CDR3 reads TGTGCCATCATGGGGGCAGCAGGGGGCGTTGAGACCCAGTACTTC. The encoded protein is CAIMGAAGGVETQYF. The rearrangement joins TRBV10-3 to TRBJ2-5; TRBD1 aligns across 8 bases. Trimming cost V 7 bases and J 5 bases; bases outside gene matches: 12. CDR1 and CDR2 (germline): ENHRY, SYGVKD. The CDR3 length is 15 residues.